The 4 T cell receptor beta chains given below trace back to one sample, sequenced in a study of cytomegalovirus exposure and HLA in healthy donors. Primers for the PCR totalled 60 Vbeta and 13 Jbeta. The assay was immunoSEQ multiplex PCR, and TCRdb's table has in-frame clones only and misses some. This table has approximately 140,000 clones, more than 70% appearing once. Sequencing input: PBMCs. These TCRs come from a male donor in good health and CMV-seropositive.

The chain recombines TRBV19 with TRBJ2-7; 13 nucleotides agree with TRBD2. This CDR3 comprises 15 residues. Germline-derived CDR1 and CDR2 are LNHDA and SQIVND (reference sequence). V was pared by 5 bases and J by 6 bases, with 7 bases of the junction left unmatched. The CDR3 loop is CASSFPGLAGTEQYF. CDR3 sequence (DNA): TGTGCCAGTAGTTTTCCGGGACTAGCGGGAACCGAGCAGTACTTC.

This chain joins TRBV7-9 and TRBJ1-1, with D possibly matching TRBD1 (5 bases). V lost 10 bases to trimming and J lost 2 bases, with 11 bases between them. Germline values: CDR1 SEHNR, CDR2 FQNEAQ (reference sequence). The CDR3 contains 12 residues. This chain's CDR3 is CATADRNTEAFF. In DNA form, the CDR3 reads TGTGCCACCGCCGACAGAAACACTGAAGCTTTCTTT.

The CDR3 protein is CASSRGEQYF. The DNA of the CDR3 is TGTGCCAGCAGCCGCGGTGAGCAGTACTTC. The chain uses TRBV28 and TRBJ2-7, with no clear D. The CDR3 has 10 amino acids. The V end was cut by 6 bases, the J end by 7 bases, with 7 bases between. The germline gives CDR1 MDHEN, CDR2 SYDVKM.

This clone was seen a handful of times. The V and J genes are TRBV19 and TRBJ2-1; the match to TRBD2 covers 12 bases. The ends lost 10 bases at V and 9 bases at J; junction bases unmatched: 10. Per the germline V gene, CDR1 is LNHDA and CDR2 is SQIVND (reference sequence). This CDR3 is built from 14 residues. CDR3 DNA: TGTGCCACTTACGGACTAGCGGGAAGGGGTGAGCAGTTCTTC. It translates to CATYGLAGRGEQFF.